The present T cell receptor beta chain was sequenced within a study of blood T cell repertoires in COVID-19 (dated by TCRdb to about 2020). A note on the overall study: The collaborator samples originated in the United States, Italy and Spain and spanned the acute and convalescent phases of COVID-19. The prospective study material was composed of cDNA or gDNA derived from T cells, B-cell-depleted T cells, or PBMCs. Deeply sampled blood TCRbeta repertoires from subjects exposed to, actively infected with, or recovered from COVID-19 were included in the dataset. A freely available public database, intended as a resource for researchers studying the immune response to SARS-CoV-2, is where the repertoires were released. Samples were obtained from the ongoing ImmuneRACE study (first 160 participants) and from about 1,300 subjects provided by 6 global collaborators. The sample metadata nearly always contained a de-identified subject ID, COVID-19 status, age in years and sex. Where available, HLA class I and class II types were taken from metadata supplied by the sample provider and were not determined by assay-based typing.

Enrolling through a virtual design, the prospective study's participants ranged in age from roughly 18 to 95 years and lived across 24 United States geographic areas. To assign participants to cohorts, the prospective study relied on clinical history that participants themselves reported in a screening survey and a study questionnaire. In the prospective study, mobile phlebotomists collected whole blood, serum and a nasopharyngeal or oropharyngeal swab from each participant. Additional blood draws and questionnaires over a roughly two-month period could optionally be provided by prospective study participants. Prospective study blood samples were shipped either frozen or at room temperature before DNA extraction. This clone was observed a handful of times. Its antigen has not been determined. Nothing much larger sits one base from this clone, and base qualities are not available. TCRbeta CDR3 regions were amplified from genomic DNA by means of the immunoSEQ Assay, a bias-controlled multiplex PCR. The study's own analysis went as follows. The number of nucleated cells in each sample was estimated by amplification of reference gene primers within the assay. To quantify the absolute abundance of each unique TCRbeta CDR3 rearrangement, sequence reads were collapsed and filtered. For each sample, productive Simpson clonality was calculated as the square root of Simpson's diversity index across productive rearrangements. TCRdb took this table from immuneACCESS and kept in-frame rearrangements with V and J called. Such tables lack part of the clones; where checked against another copy, unresolved V genes explain under half of the gap, and the rest is unexplained. For V, J and clone size, that table is used; D and trimming come from the DNA. Within this sample are 280,000 or so clones, with roughly 89% of them counted one time only. Of the sample, about 1.7% is held by the ten largest clones.

Results the study describes overall, beyond this receptor: The amount of clinical and demographic metadata varied by source and participant and was provided uncurated.

This receptor was identified in a woman aged 18-30 years with acute COVID-19. Input material: PBMCs or T cells enriched from blood (not recorded which).

The DNA reads as follows: TGTGCCAGTACCCCCGAGAGAGGGCCCCAGCATTTT. It is translated as CASTPERGPQHF. The chain was built from TRBV19 and TRBJ1-5; the D segment cannot be called with confidence. The CDR3 starts with the cysteine, ends with the phenylalanine, and has 12 residues. Just CDR3 DNA is preserved here, 36 bases in frame from base 1. Taken from the germline V gene (reference sequence), the CDR1 and CDR2 loops are LNHDA and SQIVND. At the junction V is shortened by 7 bases and J by 9 bases, with 13 bases in between.